This TCR beta chain was captured by sequencing in a study of blood T cell repertoires in COVID-19. Study information: T cells, B-cell-depleted T cells, or PBMCs supplied cDNA or gDNA.

Using immunoSEQ multiplex PCR, the repertoire was profiled, and TCRdb retains in-frame clones only, with some absent. The sample lists 430,000 or so clones; around nine tenths were seen once. About this clone: The junction and the germline gene differ at one end; a read error may be behind it.

The CDR3 runs to 17 residues. The germline CDR1 and CDR2 sequences are LNHNV and YYDKDF (reference sequence). The rearrangement uses TRBV15 and TRBJ2-7; 7 bases fit TRBD1. This TCR was recovered from a young woman who had been exposed to COVID-19. The sample was PBMCs or T cells enriched from blood (not recorded which). The CDR3 coding sequence is TGTGCCACCAGCAGGTCCCCGGGACAGACGACCTCCGACGAGCAGTACTTC. As protein: CATSRSPGQTTSDEQYF.